Listed below are T cell receptor beta chains from one sample, sequenced in a study of blood T cell repertoires in COVID-19. Sequencing used immunoSEQ multiplex PCR; TCRdb keeps in-frame clones, though not all of them. Of approximately 210,000 clones detected, roughly four fifths appear once; the ten largest clones hold about 8%. The sample was peripheral blood. The source is a woman between 50 and 59 years old with active or convalescent COVID-19. Both conserved end residues are part of each CDR3. Fields, in order: V gene, clone size, J gene, D gene, CDR3 DNA, CDR3 protein. A D gene is named only where the DNA matches it firmly. The listing skips clone size in some rows; elsewhere it reads once, few, many or a size class.

V: TRBV11-2
size: .
J: TRBJ1-6
D: TRBD1
DNA: TGTGCCAGCAGCTCCCAGGGGGGTGGAAATTCACCCCTCCACTTT
CDR3: CASSSQGGGNSPLHF

V: TRBV7-2
size: .
J: TRBJ1-5
D: TRBD1
DNA: TGTGCCAGCAGCTTAGAACAGGGGGGAGGTCAGCCCCAGCATTTT
CDR3: CASSLEQGGGQPQHF

V: TRBV21-1
size: once
J: TRBJ1-1
D: .
DNA: TGTGCCAGCAGCAAAGACAGGGGGACCCTGAACACTGAAGCTTTCTTT
CDR3: CASSKDRGTLNTEAFF

V: TRBV19
size: .
J: TRBJ1-2
D: TRBD1
DNA: TGTGCCAGTAGTATCGGACAGGCCAGCGGCTACACCTTC
CDR3: CASSIGQASGYTF

V: TRBV24-1
size: .
J: TRBJ1-2
D: .
DNA: TGTGCCACCAGTGAGACGACGGACATAGGCTACACCTTC
CDR3: CATSETTDIGYTF

V: TRBV4-2
size: .
J: TRBJ1-5
D: TRBD1
DNA: TGTGCCAGCAGCCTCGCGACAGGGGGCGCAGGCAATCAGCCCCAGCATTTT
CDR3: CASSLATGGAGNQPQHF

V: TRBV10-2
size: .
J: TRBJ1-3
D: TRBD1
DNA: TGCGCCAGCAGTGAGGCCAGGACAGGGCGAGGAAACACCATATATTTT
CDR3: CASSEARTGRGNTIYF

V: TRBV3-1/TRBV3-2
size: .
J: TRBJ2-7
D: TRBD2
DNA: TGTGCCAGCAGCCAAGTGGGACTTAGCGGGAGAGGGAAGTACTTC
CDR3: CASSQVGLSGRGKYF

V: TRBV19
size: .
J: TRBJ2-3
D: .
DNA: TGTGCCAGTAGTATAAAGTTAACTGGGCCCCCCACAGATACGCAGTATTTT
CDR3: CASSIKLTGPPTDTQYF

V: TRBV19
size: .
J: TRBJ1-2
D: .
DNA: TGTGCCAGTAGTATAAAGGGGAACTATGGCTACACCTTC
CDR3: CASSIKGNYGYTF

V: TRBV24-1
size: once
J: TRBJ2-2
D: .
DNA: TGTGCCACCAGTGATTATAGGGGGGGCACCGGGGAGCTGTTTTTT
CDR3: CATSDYRGGTGELFF

V: TRBV28
size: once
J: TRBJ1-2
D: .
DNA: TGTGCCAGCACGGAGGAAACTATCTATGGCTACACCTTC
CDR3: CASTEETIYGYTF

V: TRBV27
size: .
J: TRBJ2-2
D: TRBD2
DNA: TGTGCCAGCAGGCGGGGGGGTGACACCGGGGAGCTGTTTTTT
CDR3: CASRRGGDTGELFF

V: TRBV30
size: .
J: TRBJ1-4
D: .
DNA: TGTGCCTGGAGTTCCGGAGTTAATGAAAAACTGTTTTTT
CDR3: CAWSSGVNEKLFF

V: TRBV5-6
size: few
J: TRBJ2-1
D: TRBD2
DNA: TGTGCCAGCATCCCGGCGGGGGACTACAATGAGCAGTTCTTC
CDR3: CASIPAGDYNEQFF

V: TRBV30
size: .
J: TRBJ2-7
D: TRBD2
DNA: TGTGCCTGGAAAGGAGCGGGAGGGTTAAAAGAGCAGTACTTC
CDR3: CAWKGAGGLKEQYF

V: TRBV6-5
size: .
J: TRBJ1-1
D: .
DNA: TGTGCCAGCAGTCTCAGGAGGATGAACACTGAAGCTTTCTTT
CDR3: CASSLRRMNTEAFF

V: TRBV7-2
size: .
J: TRBJ2-1
D: .
DNA: TGTGCCAGCAGCGGTTGGGAGCTCTCCTACAATGAGCAGTTCTTC
CDR3: CASSGWELSYNEQFF

V: TRBV10-3
size: .
J: TRBJ2-1
D: .
DNA: TGTGCCATCAGTGGGGTGGCTAGCTCCTACAATGAGCAGTTCTTC
CDR3: CAISGVASSYNEQFF

V: TRBV11-2
size: .
J: TRBJ1-4
D: .
DNA: TGTGCCAGCAGCTCCTCGTTTGACGGGTATGAAAAACTGTTTTTT
CDR3: CASSSSFDGYEKLFF

V: TRBV5-1
size: .
J: TRBJ1-1
D: TRBD1
DNA: TGCGCCAGCAGCTTAGAACCGACAGGGTCCGTGTTCTTT
CDR3: CASSLEPTGSVFF

V: TRBV2
size: .
J: TRBJ2-1
D: TRBD1
DNA: TGTGCCAGCAGGGAGTACCGGGACAGGAACAATGAGCAGTTCTTC
CDR3: CASREYRDRNNEQFF

V: TRBV16
size: .
J: TRBJ1-2
D: .
DNA: TGTGCCAGCAGCCACCCCTCGGGCAGGGCCTATGGCTACACCTTC
CDR3: CASSHPSGRAYGYTF

V: TRBV5-5
size: .
J: TRBJ1-2
D: .
DNA: TGTGCCAGCAGCTTGGGGGGCTCCTCCTACTATGGCTACACCTTC
CDR3: CASSLGGSSYYGYTF

V: TRBV28
size: .
J: TRBJ1-2
D: .
DNA: TGTGCCAGCAGTTTGTTGGGGCGCTATGGCTACACCTTC
CDR3: CASSLLGRYGYTF

V: TRBV27
size: .
J: TRBJ2-2
D: TRBD1
DNA: TGTGCCAGCGGACCCCGGCCCGACAGGGGGAGAATGGCGGAAATATTCACCGGGGAGCTGTTTTTT
CDR3: CASGPRPDRGRMAEIFTGELFF

V: TRBV11-2
size: .
J: TRBJ2-5
D: TRBD1
DNA: TGTGCCAGCAGCCCTACAGGGGCCGGTATCCGGGCCCAGTACTTC
CDR3: CASSPTGAGIRAQYF

V: TRBV11-2
size: once
J: TRBJ1-6
D: .
DNA: TGTGCCAGCAGCTCCTCTGGGGCTCTGGAACCCCTCCACTTT
CDR3: CASSSSGALEPLHF

V: TRBV2
size: .
J: TRBJ2-2
D: TRBD2
DNA: TGTGCCAGCAGTTACTTAGCGGGGGGCACCGGGGAGCTGTTTTTT
CDR3: CASSYLAGGTGELFF

V: TRBV21-1
size: .
J: TRBJ2-6
D: .
DNA: TGTGCCAGCAGCAGATACCGGGACAAAAAGTCTGGGGCCAACGTCCTGACTTTC
CDR3: CASSRYRDKKSGANVLTF

V: TRBV5-4
size: .
J: TRBJ1-1
D: .
DNA: TGTGCCAGCAGCTCGCCACGGGCGGGGGGGAACACTGAAGCTTTCTTT
CDR3: CASSSPRAGGNTEAFF

V: TRBV19
size: .
J: TRBJ1-1
D: TRBD1
DNA: TGTGCCAGTAGTAATGACAGGGGCTCAGCCGGGCAAGCTTTCTTT
CDR3: CASSNDRGSAGQAFF

V: TRBV28
size: .
J: TRBJ2-5
D: TRBD2
DNA: TGTGCCAGCATAGCGGGGGGCCTCCAAGAGACCCAGTACTTC
CDR3: CASIAGGLQETQYF

V: TRBV6-6
size: .
J: TRBJ2-6
D: TRBD2
DNA: TGTGCCAGCAGTCTAGGGATGCTAGCGGGATCCTCTGGGGCCAACGTCCTGACTTTC
CDR3: CASSLGMLAGSSGANVLTF

V: TRBV3-1/TRBV3-2
size: .
J: TRBJ2-6
D: .
DNA: TGTGCCAGCAGGCACAGCCCCCCTGGGGCCAACGTCCTGACTTTC
CDR3: CASRHSPPGANVLTF

V: TRBV6-6
size: few
J: TRBJ1-4
D: .
DNA: TGTGCCAGCAGTGCAGCTAATGAAAAACTGTTTTTT
CDR3: CASSAANEKLFF

V: TRBV19
size: few
J: TRBJ1-1
D: .
DNA: TGTGCCAGTAGTTGGGCGAACACTGAAGCTTTCTTT
CDR3: CASSWANTEAFF

V: TRBV5-1
size: .
J: TRBJ1-6
D: TRBD1
DNA: TGCGCCAGCAGCCTCGACAGGGACCTGGGGAATTCACCCCTCCACTTT
CDR3: CASSLDRDLGNSPLHF

V: TRBV3-1/TRBV3-2
size: .
J: TRBJ2-3
D: TRBD2
DNA: TGTGCCAGCAGCCAAGTCCGGGGGGGTACGCAGTATTTT
CDR3: CASSQVRGGTQYF

V: TRBV9
size: .
J: TRBJ2-3
D: .
DNA: TGTGCCAGCAGCGTAGGGTCGCAGGTTATCCAAGATACGCAGTATTTT
CDR3: CASSVGSQVIQDTQYF

V: TRBV2
size: .
J: TRBJ1-5
D: .
DNA: TGTGCCAGCAGCGGCCCCGGGGGTAGCAATCAGCCCCAGCATTTT
CDR3: CASSGPGGSNQPQHF

V: TRBV10-1
size: .
J: TRBJ1-5
D: .
DNA: TGCGCCAGCAGTGACCTACGAAGGGGGAATCAGCCCCAGCATTTT
CDR3: CASSDLRRGNQPQHF

V: TRBV2
size: few
J: TRBJ1-5
D: .
DNA: TGTGCCAGCAGTGCTTCAACAGCCAACAATCAGCCCCAGCATTTT
CDR3: CASSASTANNQPQHF

V: TRBV28
size: .
J: TRBJ2-2
D: TRBD2
DNA: TGTGCCAGCAGTTCCCCGGGACTAGCAAAAGAGCTGTTTTTT
CDR3: CASSSPGLAKELFF

V: TRBV4-1
size: .
J: TRBJ1-2
D: .
DNA: TGCGCCAGCAGCCAAGATGGGGGGGCCAATTATCCCAACTATGGCTACACCTTC
CDR3: CASSQDGGANYPNYGYTF

V: TRBV6-6
size: .
J: TRBJ2-7
D: TRBD2
DNA: TGTGCCAGCAGAGACGAGGGACTAGCTTACGAGCAGTACTTC
CDR3: CASRDEGLAYEQYF

V: TRBV3-1/TRBV3-2
size: .
J: TRBJ2-2
D: TRBD1
DNA: TGTGCCAGCAGCCAAGCCCAGCGTACAGGGGGCAAGATCACCGGGGAGCTGTTTTTT
CDR3: CASSQAQRTGGKITGELFF

V: TRBV5-1
size: .
J: TRBJ2-1
D: .
DNA: TGCGCCAGCAGCTTGAATACCGGGGGTAATGAGCAGTTCTTC
CDR3: CASSLNTGGNEQFF

V: TRBV7-9
size: .
J: TRBJ1-1
D: .
DNA: TGTGCCAGCAGCGGCACCGGGGTCCTCGAAGAAGCTTTCTTT
CDR3: CASSGTGVLEEAFF

V: TRBV5-1
size: .
J: TRBJ1-1
D: .
DNA: TGCGCCAGCAGCTTGGAACAGAGGAACACTGAAGCTTTCTTT
CDR3: CASSLEQRNTEAFF

V: TRBV5-1
size: .
J: TRBJ2-5
D: .
DNA: TGCGCCAGCAGCGCCACGGGGAGCGGTCAAGAGACCCAGTACTTC
CDR3: CASSATGSGQETQYF

V: TRBV30
size: .
J: TRBJ1-1
D: TRBD1
DNA: TGTGCCTGGAGCGTGGGGACAGTTGAGATTTTGAACACTGAAGCTTTCTTT
CDR3: CAWSVGTVEILNTEAFF